Below, one T cell receptor beta chain is given with its context. The antigen is unknown. There are 13 residues in the CDR3. Per germline, CDR1 SQVTM and CDR2 ANQGSEA. Deletions cut 4 bases from V and 9 bases from J, with 19 bases between. This specimen belongs to a study of blood T cells in healthy people across ages. Samples each yielded at least 6 micrograms of total RNA. Alongside a J-beta primer mix, a sample-barcoded 5' primer served in a second PCR lasting roughly 7 to 11 cycles. In TCRdb, the 5' RACE reads were re-called with MiXCR into one record per CDR3 protein. The data contain approximately 800,000 distinct CDR3 sequences, 53% of them seen just once; the ten biggest clones take up 40% to 50%. Study-wide results and limits: Diversity was higher, and naive CD4+ cells more numerous, in long-lived donors than in aged donors.

V and J are TRBV29-1 and TRBJ2-7, with D perhaps TRBD1 (7 bases). The clonotype originates from a man older than 75 in good health. Sequencing used blood. The CDR3 sequence: CSVAATGLGGQYF. The CDR3 DNA follows: TGCAGCGTTGCCGCGACAGGGTTGGGGGGGCAGTACTTC.